This TCR beta chain came from a study of T cells expressing NK-cell markers (dated by TCRdb to 2018 to 2020). In terms of the full investigation: TCR beta-chain repertoires were profiled in sorted CD3+CD56+NKG2C+, CD3+CD56+NKG2C- and CD3+CD56-NKG2C+ T-cell subsets from eight donors. Sequencing of the libraries produced 2 x 150 bp reads on Illumina HiSeq 2000/2500, MiSeq or NextSeq. Of the eight sequenced donors, seven were found to be HCMV-seropositive and one was found to be HCMV-seronegative. The eight sequenced donors were randomly selected healthy volunteers, three men and five women. What the research found in general, with its limitations: Those dominant clonotypes were again the most abundant among CD3+CD56-NKG2C+ cells in a few donors, at roughly 28.3-65%. In six donors, the dominant CD3+CD56+NKG2C+ clonotypes were among the top 10 CD8+ clonotypes and accounted for about 1.0-7.0% of CD8+ T cells. It remained unclear whether the expanded NKG2C-expressing T cell clones were specific for HCMV antigens.

For CDR1 and CDR2, the germline V gene lists SQVTM and ANQGSEA. The CDR3 goes from the cysteine to the phenylalanine over 12 residues. No DNA sequence was recorded. To determine HCMV serostatus, a commercial ELISA kit was used to detect HCMV-specific IgG in serum. Ficoll density gradient centrifugation was used to isolate peripheral blood mononuclear cells from blood. In regard to this clonotype: Its antigen is not yet known.

Sequencer: Illumina HiSeq 2000. 5'RACE template switching, by which a universal primer site and unique molecular identifiers were added, was used to make TCR beta cDNA libraries. cDNA synthesis was primed from the TCR beta constant segment, followed by two successive PCR amplification steps. As for the original processing: MIGEC was used to demultiplex reads and group reads by UMI, and MiTCR was used to assemble and quantify clonotypes. To remove erroneous sequences, TCR cDNA sequences were retained only when supported by two or more reads. Downstream repertoire analysis used the tcR package, and clonotypes were matched across fractions by CDR3 nucleotide sequence plus V segment. VDJmatch was used to annotate antigen specificity against VDJdb, with one amino acid substitution in CDR3 permitted. TCRdb reprocessed the reads, and each CDR3 protein sequence is entered once, without DNA. These V and J calls originate from TCRdb's pipeline instead of the authors' own analysis. The sample table includes 350,000 to 400,000 distinct CDR3 sequences. The ten largest make up around 10% of the sample.

The chain uses TRBV29-1 and TRBJ2-7; without DNA, the TCRdb call of TRBD1 cannot be checked. The source is a woman aged 50 to 60 in good health. Donor details come from another sample of the same person, matched by shared clones. Sequencing input: blood T cells: a sorted CD56 or NKG2C T cell subset, CD4+ or CD8+ T cells, or bulk PBMC T cells (not recorded which). CDR3 protein: CSVSQGASEQYF.